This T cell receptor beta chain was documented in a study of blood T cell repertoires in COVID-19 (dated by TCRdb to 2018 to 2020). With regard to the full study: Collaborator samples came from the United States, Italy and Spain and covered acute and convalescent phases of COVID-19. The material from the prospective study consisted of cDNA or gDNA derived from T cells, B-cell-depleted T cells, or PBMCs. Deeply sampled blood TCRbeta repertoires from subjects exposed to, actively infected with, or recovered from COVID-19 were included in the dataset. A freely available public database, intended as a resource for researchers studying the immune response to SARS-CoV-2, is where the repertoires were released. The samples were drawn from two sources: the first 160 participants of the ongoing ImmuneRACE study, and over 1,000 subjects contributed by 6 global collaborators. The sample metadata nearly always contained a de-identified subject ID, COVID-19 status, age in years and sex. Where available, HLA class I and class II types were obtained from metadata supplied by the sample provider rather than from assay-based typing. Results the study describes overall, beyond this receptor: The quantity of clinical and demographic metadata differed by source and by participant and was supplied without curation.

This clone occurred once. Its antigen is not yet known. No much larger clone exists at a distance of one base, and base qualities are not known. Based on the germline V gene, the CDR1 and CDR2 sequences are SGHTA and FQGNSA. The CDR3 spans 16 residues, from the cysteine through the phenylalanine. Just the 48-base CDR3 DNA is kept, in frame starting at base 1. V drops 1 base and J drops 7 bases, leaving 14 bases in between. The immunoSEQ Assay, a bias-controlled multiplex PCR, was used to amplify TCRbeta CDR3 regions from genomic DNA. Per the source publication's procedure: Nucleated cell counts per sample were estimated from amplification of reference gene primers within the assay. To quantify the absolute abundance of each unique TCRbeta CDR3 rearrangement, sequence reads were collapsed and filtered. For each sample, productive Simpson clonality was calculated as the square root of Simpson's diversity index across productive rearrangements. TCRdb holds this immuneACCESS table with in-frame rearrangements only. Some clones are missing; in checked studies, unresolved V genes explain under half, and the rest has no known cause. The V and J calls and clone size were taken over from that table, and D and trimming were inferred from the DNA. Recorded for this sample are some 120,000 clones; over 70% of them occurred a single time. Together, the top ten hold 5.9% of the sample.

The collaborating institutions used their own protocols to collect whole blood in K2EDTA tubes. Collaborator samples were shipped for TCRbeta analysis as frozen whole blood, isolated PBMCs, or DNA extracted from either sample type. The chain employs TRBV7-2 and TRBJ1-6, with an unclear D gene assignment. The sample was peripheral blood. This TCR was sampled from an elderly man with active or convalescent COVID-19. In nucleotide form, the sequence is TGTGCCAGCAGCTTAGGGCGGTCTCTTCGGAATTCACCCCTCCACTTT. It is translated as CASSLGRSLRNSPLHF.